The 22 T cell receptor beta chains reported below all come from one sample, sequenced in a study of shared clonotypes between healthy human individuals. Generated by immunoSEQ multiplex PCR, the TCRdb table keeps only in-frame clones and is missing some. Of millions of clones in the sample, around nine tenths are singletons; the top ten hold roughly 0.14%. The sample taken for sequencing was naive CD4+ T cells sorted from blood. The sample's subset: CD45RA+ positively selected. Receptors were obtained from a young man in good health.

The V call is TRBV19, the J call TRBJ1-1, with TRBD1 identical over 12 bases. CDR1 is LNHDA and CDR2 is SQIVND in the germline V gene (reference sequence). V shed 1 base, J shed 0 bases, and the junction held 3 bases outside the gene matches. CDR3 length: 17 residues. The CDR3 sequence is CASSIGGTGGLNTEAFF. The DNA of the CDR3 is TGTGCCAGTAGTATAGGGGGGACAGGGGGCTTGAACACTGAAGCTTTCTTT.

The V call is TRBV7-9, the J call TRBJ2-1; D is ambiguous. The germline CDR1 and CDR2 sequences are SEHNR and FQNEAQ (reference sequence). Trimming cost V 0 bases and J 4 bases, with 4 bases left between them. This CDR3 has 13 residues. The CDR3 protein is CASSLAQYNEQFF. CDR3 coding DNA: TGTGCCAGCAGCTTAGCACAGTACAATGAGCAGTTCTTC.

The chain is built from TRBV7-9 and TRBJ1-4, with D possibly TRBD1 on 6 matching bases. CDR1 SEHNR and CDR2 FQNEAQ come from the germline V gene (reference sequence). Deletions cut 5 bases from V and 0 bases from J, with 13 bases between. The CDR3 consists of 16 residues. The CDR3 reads CASSLGTLATNEKLFF. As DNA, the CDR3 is TGTGCCAGCAGCCTCGGGACACTTGCAACTAATGAAAAACTGTTTTTT.

CDR3 sequence (DNA): TGTGCCATCAGGGGGACAGGGGTGTCCTACGAGCAGTACTTC. It yields the protein CAIRGTGVSYEQYF. The chain has TRBV10-3 and TRBJ2-7, with 10 positions matching TRBD1. This CDR3 is 14 amino acids long. V lost 6 bases to trimming and J lost 1 base; unmatched junction nucleotides: 3. CDR1 is ENHRY and CDR2 is SYGVKD in the germline V gene.

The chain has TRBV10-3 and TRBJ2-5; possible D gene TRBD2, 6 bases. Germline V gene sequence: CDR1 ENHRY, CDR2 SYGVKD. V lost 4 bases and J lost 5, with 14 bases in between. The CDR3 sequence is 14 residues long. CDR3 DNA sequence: TGTGCCATCAGTGTCGGGGGATCTTCGGAGACCCAGTACTTC. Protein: CAISVGGSSETQYF.

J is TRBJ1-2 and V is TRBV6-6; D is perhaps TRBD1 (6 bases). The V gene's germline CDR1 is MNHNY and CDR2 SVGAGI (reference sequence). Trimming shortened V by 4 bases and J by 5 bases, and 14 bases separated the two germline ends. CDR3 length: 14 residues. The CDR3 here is CASSLQGPLYGYTF. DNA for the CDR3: TGTGCCAGCAGTTTACAGGGTCCGTTGTATGGCTACACCTTC.

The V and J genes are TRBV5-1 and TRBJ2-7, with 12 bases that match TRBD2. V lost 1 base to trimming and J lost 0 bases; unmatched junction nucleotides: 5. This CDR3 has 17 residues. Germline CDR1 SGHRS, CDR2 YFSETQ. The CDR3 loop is CASSLRTSGDNSYEQYF. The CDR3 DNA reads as TGCGCCAGCAGCTTGCGGACTAGCGGGGACAACTCCTACGAGCAGTACTTC.

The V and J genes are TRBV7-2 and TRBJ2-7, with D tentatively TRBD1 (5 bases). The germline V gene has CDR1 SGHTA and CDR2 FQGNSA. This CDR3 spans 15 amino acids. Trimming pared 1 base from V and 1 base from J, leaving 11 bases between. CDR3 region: CASSLGRVASYEQYF. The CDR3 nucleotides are TGTGCCAGCAGCTTAGGCAGGGTCGCGTCCTACGAGCAGTACTTC. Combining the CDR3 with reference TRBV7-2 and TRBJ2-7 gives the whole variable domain GAGVSQSPSNKVTEKGKDVELRCDPISGHTALYWYRQSLGQGLEFLIYFQGNSAPDKSGLPSDRFSAERTGGSVSTLTIQRTQQEDSAVYLCASSLGRVASYEQYFGPGTRLTVT.

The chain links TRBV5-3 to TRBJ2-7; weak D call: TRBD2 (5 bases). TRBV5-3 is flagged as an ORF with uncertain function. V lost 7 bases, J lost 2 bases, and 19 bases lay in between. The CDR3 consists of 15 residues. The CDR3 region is CARCGLRVKPYEQYF. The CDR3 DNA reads TGTGCCAGATGCGGGTTACGGGTTAAACCCTACGAGCAGTACTTC.

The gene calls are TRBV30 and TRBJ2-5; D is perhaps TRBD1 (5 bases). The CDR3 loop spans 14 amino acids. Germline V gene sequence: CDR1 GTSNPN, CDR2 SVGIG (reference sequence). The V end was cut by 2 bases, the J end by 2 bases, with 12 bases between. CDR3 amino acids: CAWSTDRIQETQYF. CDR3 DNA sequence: TGTGCCTGGAGTACCGACAGAATACAAGAGACCCAGTACTTC.

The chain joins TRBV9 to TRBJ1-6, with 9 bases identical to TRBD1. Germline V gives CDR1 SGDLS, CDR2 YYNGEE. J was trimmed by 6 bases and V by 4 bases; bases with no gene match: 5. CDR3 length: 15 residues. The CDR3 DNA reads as TGTGCCAGCAGCCCGGGACAGGGACTTAATTCACCCCTCCACTTT. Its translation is CASSPGQGLNSPLHF.

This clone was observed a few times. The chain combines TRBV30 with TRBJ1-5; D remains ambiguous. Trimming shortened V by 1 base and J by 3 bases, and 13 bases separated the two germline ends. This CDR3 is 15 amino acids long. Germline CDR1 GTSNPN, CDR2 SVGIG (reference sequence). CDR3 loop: CAWSGSGPNNQPQHF. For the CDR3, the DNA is TGTGCCTGGAGTGGGTCAGGACCCAACAATCAGCCCCAGCATTTT.

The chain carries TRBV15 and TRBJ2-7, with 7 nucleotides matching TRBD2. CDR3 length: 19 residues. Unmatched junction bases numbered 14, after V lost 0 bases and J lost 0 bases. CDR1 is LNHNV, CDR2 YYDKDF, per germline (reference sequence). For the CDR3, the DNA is TGTGCCACCAGCAGAGATACTAGCGCGGCGATTCCAAGCTCCTACGAGCAGTACTTC. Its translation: CATSRDTSAAIPSSYEQYF.

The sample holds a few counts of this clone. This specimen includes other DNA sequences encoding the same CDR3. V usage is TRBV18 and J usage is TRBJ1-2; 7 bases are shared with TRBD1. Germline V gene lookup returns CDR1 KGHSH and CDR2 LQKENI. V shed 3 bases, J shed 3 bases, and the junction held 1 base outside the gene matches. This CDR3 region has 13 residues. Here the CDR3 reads CASSPDRDYGYTF. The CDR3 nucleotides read TGTGCCAGCTCACCCGACAGGGACTATGGCTACACCTTC.

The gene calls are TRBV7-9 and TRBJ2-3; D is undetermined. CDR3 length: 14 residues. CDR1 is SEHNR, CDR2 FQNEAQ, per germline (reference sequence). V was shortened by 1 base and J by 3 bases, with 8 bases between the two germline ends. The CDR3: CASSLVQSTDTQYF. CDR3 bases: TGTGCCAGCAGCTTAGTTCAGAGTACAGATACGCAGTATTTT.

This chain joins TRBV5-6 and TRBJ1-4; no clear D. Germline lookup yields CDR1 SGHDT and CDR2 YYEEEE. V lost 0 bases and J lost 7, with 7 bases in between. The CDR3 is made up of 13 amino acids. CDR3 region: CASSLGIGEKLFF. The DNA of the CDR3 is TGTGCCAGCAGCTTGGGGATAGGTGAAAAACTGTTTTTT.

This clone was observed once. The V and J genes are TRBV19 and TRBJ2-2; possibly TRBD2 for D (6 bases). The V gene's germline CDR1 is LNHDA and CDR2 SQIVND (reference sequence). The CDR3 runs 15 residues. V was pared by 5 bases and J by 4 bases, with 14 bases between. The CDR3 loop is CASSPTGLRTGELFF. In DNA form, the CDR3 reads TGTGCCAGTAGTCCCACGGGACTTCGCACCGGGGAGCTGTTTTTT.

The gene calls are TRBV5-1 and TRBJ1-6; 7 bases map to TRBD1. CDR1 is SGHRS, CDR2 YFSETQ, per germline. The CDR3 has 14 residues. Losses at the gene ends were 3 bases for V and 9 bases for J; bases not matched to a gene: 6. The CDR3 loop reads CASSSGQAVSPLHF. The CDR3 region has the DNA TGCGCCAGCAGCTCTGGACAGGCGGTTTCACCCCTCCACTTT. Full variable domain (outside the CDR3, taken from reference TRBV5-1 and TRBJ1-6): KAGVTQTPRYLIKTRGQQVTLSCSPISGHRSVSWYQQTPGQGLQFLFEYFSETQRNKGNFPGRFSGRQFSNSRSEMNVSTLELGDSALYLCASSSGQAVSPLHFGNGTRLTVT.

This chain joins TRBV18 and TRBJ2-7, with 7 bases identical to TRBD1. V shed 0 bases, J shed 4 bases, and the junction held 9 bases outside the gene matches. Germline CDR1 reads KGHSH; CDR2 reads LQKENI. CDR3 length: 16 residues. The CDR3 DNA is TGTGCCAGCTCACCACCAGTGAGAGGCAGGGGGTACGAGCAGTACTTC. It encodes CASSPPVRGRGYEQYF.

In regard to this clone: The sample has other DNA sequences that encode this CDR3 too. CDR3 nucleotide sequence: TGCGCCAGCAGCTTGGTGGCAGGAGGTACAGATACGCAGTATTTT. Its translation is CASSLVAGGTDTQYF. The chain joins TRBV5-1 to TRBJ2-3, with a weak D call TRBD2 (5 bases). V shed 0 bases and J shed 3 bases, with 11 bases lying between them. CDR3 length equals 15 residues. Germline V gene data show CDR1 as SGHRS and CDR2 as YFSETQ.

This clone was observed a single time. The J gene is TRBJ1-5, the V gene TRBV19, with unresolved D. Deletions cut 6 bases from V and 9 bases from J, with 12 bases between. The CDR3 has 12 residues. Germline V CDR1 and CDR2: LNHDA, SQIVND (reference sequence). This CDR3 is CASRPAFMPQHF. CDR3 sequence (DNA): TGTGCCAGTAGACCGGCCTTCATGCCCCAGCATTTT.

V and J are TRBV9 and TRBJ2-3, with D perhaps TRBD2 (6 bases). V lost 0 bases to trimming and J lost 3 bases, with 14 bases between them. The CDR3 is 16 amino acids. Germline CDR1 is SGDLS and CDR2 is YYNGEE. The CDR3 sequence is CASSVGAGLGTDTQYF. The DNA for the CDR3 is TGTGCCAGCAGCGTAGGGGCGGGGTTGGGGACAGATACGCAGTATTTT.